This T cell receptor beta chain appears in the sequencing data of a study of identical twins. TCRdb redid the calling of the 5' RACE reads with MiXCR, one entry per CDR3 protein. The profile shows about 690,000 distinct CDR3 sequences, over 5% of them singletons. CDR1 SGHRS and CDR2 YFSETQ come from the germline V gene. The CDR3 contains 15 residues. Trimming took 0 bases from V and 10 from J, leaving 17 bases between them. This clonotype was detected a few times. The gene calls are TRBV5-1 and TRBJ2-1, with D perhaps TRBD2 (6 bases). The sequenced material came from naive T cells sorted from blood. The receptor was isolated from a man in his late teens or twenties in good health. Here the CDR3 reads CASSLARGTSGEQFF. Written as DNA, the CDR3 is TGCGCCAGCAGCTTGGCCCGGGGGACCTCAGGGGAGCAGTTCTTC.